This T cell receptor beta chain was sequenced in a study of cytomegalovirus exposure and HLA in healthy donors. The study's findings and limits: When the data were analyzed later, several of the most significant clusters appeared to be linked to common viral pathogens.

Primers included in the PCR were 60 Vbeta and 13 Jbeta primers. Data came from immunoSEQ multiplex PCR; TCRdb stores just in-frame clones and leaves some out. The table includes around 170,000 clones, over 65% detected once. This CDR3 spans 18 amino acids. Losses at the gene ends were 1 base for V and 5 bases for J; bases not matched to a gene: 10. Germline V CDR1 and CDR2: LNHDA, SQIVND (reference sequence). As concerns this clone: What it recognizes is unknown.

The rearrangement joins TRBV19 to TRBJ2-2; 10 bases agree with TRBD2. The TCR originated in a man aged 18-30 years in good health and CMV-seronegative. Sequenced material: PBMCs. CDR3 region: CASSIGPPAGGPTGELFF. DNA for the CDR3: TGTGCCAGTAGTATAGGGCCCCCAGCGGGGGGGCCGACCGGGGAGCTGTTTTTT.